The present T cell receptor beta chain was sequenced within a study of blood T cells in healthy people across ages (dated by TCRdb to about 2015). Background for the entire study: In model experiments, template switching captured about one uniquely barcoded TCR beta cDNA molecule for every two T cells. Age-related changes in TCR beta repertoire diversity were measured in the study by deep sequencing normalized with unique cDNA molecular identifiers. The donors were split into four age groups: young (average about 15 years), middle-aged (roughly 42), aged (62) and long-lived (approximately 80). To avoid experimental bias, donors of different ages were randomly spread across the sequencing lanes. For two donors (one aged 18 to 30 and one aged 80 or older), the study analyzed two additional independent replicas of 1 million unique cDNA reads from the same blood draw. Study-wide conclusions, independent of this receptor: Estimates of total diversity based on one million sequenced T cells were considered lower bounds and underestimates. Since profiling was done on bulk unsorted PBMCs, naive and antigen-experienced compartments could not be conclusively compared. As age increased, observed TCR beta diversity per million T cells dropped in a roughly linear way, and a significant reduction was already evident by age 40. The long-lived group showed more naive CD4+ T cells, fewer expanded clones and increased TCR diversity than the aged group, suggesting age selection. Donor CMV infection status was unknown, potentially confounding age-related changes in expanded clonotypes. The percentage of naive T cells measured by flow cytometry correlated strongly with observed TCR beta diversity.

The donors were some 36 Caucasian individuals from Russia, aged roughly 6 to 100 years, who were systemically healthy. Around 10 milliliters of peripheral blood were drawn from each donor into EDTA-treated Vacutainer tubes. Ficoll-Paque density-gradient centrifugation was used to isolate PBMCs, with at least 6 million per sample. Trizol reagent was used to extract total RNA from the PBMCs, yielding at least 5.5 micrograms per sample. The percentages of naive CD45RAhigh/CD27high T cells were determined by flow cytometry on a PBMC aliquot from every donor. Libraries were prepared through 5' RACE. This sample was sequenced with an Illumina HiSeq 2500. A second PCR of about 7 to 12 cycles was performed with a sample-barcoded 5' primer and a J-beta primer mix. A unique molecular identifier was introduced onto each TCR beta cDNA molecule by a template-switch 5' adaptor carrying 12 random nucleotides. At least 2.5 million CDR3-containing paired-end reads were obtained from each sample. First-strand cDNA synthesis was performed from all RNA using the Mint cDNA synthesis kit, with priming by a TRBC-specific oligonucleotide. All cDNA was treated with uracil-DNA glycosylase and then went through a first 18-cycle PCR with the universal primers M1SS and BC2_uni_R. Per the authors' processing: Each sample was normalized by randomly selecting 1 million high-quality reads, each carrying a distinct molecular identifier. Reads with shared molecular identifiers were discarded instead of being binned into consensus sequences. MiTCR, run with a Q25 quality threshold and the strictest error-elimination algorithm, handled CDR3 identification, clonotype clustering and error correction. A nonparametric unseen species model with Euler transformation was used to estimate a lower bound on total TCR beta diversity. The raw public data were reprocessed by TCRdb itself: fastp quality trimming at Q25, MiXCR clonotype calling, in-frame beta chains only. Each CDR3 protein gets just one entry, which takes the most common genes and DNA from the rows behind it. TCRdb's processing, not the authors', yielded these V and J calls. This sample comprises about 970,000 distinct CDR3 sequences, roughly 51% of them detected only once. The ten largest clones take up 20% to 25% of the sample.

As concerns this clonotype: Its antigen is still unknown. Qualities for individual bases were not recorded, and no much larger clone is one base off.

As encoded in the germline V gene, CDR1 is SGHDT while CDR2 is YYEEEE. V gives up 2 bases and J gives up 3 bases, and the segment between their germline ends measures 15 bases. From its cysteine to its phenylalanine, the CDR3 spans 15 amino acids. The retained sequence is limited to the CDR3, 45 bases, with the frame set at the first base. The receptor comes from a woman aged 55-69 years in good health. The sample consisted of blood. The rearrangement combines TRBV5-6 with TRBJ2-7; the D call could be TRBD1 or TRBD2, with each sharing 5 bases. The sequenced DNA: TGTGCCAGCAGCTTCTCCCCGAGAGGGGACTACGAGCAGTACTTC. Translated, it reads CASSFSPRGDYEQYF. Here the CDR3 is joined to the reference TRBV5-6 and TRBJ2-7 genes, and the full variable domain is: DAGVTQSPTHLIKTRGQQVTLRCSPKSGHDTVSWYQQALGQGPQFIFQYYEEEERQRGNFPDRFSGHQFPNYSSELNVNALLLGDSALYLCASSFSPRGDYEQYFGPGTRLTVT.